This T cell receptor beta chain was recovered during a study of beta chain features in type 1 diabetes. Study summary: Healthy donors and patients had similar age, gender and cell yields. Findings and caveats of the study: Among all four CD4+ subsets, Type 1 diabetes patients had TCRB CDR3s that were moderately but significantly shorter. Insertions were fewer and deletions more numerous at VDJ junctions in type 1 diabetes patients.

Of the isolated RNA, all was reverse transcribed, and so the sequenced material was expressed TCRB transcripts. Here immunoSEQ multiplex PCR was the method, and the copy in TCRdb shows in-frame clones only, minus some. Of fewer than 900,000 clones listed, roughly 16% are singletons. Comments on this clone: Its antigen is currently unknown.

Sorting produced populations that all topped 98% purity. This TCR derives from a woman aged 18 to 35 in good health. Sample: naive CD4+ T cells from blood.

The CDR3 region has the DNA TGCGCCAGCAGCCAAGATTTCGGTGGTTCGAACACCGGGGAGCTGTTTTTT. Translation: CASSQDFGGSNTGELFF. The J gene is TRBJ2-2, the V gene TRBV4-3; D gene ambiguous. The CDR3 totals 17 residues. Germline CDR1 is LGHNA and CDR2 is YSLEER. V gave up 0 bases and J gave up 0 bases, with 11 bases separating them.